These 13 T cell receptor beta chains were all obtained from the same sample, sequenced in a study of blood T cell repertoires in COVID-19. Method: immunoSEQ multiplex PCR; TCRdb's copy keeps in-frame clones and lacks some. This sample carries 300,000 or so clones, 90% of them seen once, and the ten largest clones take 0.9% to 1.2%. Material: PBMCs or T cells enriched from blood (not recorded which). The receptor set was obtained from a woman aged 30 to 39 who had recovered from COVID-19.

V gene TRBV5-6 combines with J gene TRBJ2-7, with D possibly being TRBD1 (6 bases). The CDR3 is 13 amino acids. Germline V gene data show CDR1 as SGHDT and CDR2 as YYEEEE. Between the trimmed V and J ends, which lost 4 bases and 2 bases, there was a span of 10 bases. CDR3 DNA: TGTGCCAGCAGCCGACAGGTCACCTACGAGCAGTACTTC. Protein sequence: CASSRQVTYEQYF. The complete variable domain, with remaining parts taken from reference TRBV5-6 and TRBJ2-7, reads DAGVTQSPTHLIKTRGQQVTLRCSPKSGHDTVSWYQQALGQGPQFIFQYYEEEERQRGNFPDRFSGHQFPNYSSELNVNALLLGDSALYLCASSRQVTYEQYFGPGTRLTVT.

This chain uses TRBV11-2 with TRBJ2-2; 8 nucleotides align to TRBD1. The V segment lost 6 bases and the J segment 6 bases; nucleotides outside the gene matches: 6. The CDR3 consists of 14 residues. Germline values: CDR1 SGHAT, CDR2 FQNNGV. The CDR3 here is CASRKTGDAGELFF. The DNA for the CDR3 is TGTGCCAGCAGGAAGACAGGGGACGCCGGGGAGCTGTTTTTT.

The chain recombines TRBV4-3 with TRBJ2-3; TRBD2 is a possible D gene (5 bases). In germline, CDR1 is LGHNA, CDR2 YSLEER. The CDR3 runs to 15 residues. Trimming shortened V by 0 bases and J by 0 bases, and 7 bases separated the two germline ends. DNA for the CDR3: TGCGCCAGCAGCCAAGACAGGACTAGCACAGATACGCAGTATTTT. This gives the protein CASSQDRTSTDTQYF.

For this clone: In the same sample, other DNA sequences code for this CDR3. V gene TRBV7-2 combines with J gene TRBJ1-2; D is ambiguous. Germline CDR1 reads SGHTA; CDR2 reads FQGNSA. The CDR3 extends over 13 amino acids. Trimming removed 1 base from V and 5 bases from J, with 8 bases in between. CDR3 sequence reads: CASSLGAGYGYTF. The CDR3 DNA follows: TGTGCCAGCAGCTTAGGCGCGGGGTATGGCTACACCTTC. The full variable domain, its missing parts supplied by reference TRBV7-2 and TRBJ1-2, is GAGVSQSPSNKVTEKGKDVELRCDPISGHTALYWYRQSLGQGLEFLIYFQGNSAPDKSGLPSDRFSAERTGGSVSTLTIQRTQQEDSAVYLCASSLGAGYGYTFGSGTRLTVV.

The chain couples TRBV7-2 to TRBJ2-7, with 8 bases aligning to TRBD2. The CDR3 sequence is 14 residues long. Trimming cost V 1 base and J 5 bases; bases outside gene matches: 4. Germline V gene data show CDR1 as SGHTA and CDR2 as FQGNSA. The CDR3 reads CASSLGAGVDEQYF. The DNA for the CDR3 is TGTGCCAGCAGCTTAGGAGCGGGAGTAGACGAGCAGTACTTC.

V usage is TRBV5-4 and J usage is TRBJ2-7; 7 bases map to TRBD2. The germline V gene encodes CDR1 SGHNT and CDR2 YYREEE (reference sequence). V lost 0 bases, J lost 5 bases, and 11 bases stayed unmatched. The CDR3 totals 16 residues. The CDR3 DNA reads as TGTGCCAGCAGCTTGGGCACATCTGGGAGGGGCCACGAGCAGTACTTC. Protein: CASSLGTSGRGHEQYF.

The V gene is TRBV4-1, the J gene TRBJ2-6; D is ambiguous. The CDR3 has 17 residues. CDR1 is MGHRA and CDR2 is YSYEKL in the germline V gene. V was clipped by 4 bases and J by 0 bases, with 13 bases between them. This chain's CDR3 is CASSPSIANSGANVLTF. The CDR3, as DNA: TGCGCCAGCAGCCCATCTATAGCCAACTCTGGGGCCAACGTCCTGACTTTC.

The chain joins TRBV2 to TRBJ1-5; 7 bases match TRBD1. Germline V gives CDR1 SNHLY, CDR2 FYNNEI. The V and J ends lost 7 bases and 3 bases, in that order; junction bases with no gene match: 3. The CDR3 covers 13 residues. This CDR3 reads CASMGQINQPQHF. CDR3 nucleotide sequence: TGTGCCAGCATGGGACAGATCAATCAGCCCCAGCATTTT.

The chain joins TRBV5-8 to TRBJ1-1; unclear D gene. There are 12 residues in the CDR3. Germline CDR1 reads SGHTS; CDR2 reads YDEGEE. Trimming shortened V by 1 base and J by 4 bases, and 5 bases separated the two germline ends. CDR3 residues: CASSLFSTEAFF. CDR3 nucleotides: TGTGCCAGCAGCTTGTTTAGCACTGAAGCTTTCTTT.

The gene calls are TRBV4-2 and TRBJ2-7; perhaps TRBD2 as D (5 bases). Germline V CDR1 and CDR2: LGHNA, YNFKEQ. This CDR3 contains 15 residues. Trimming cost V 4 bases and J 0 bases, with 13 bases left between them. The chain's CDR3 is CASSLETGSSYEQYF. The CDR3, as DNA: TGTGCCAGCAGCCTAGAGACGGGGAGCTCCTACGAGCAGTACTTC.

The chain links TRBV28 to TRBJ2-3; 7 bases map to TRBD1. The junction had 4 bases not matched to a gene; V was cut back by 8 bases and J by 5 bases. CDR3 length: 12 residues. The germline CDR1 and CDR2 sequences are MDHEN and SYDVKM. CDR3 protein: CASDRAGDTQYF. CDR3 DNA: TGTGCCAGCGACAGGGCGGGAGATACGCAGTATTTT.

The chain combines TRBV28 with TRBJ2-3; D possibly corresponds to TRBD2 (6 bases). Trimming left V 5 bases short and J 2 bases short, with 20 bases between. This CDR3 is 17 amino acids long. Looked up from germline, CDR1 is MDHEN and CDR2 is SYDVKM. The CDR3 nucleotides read TGTGCCAGCAGTCCCTGGAGAGGGGAGGTGGACACAGATACGCAGTATTTT. It codes for CASSPWRGEVDTDTQYF.

J is TRBJ2-2 and V is TRBV6-2 or TRBV6-3; TRBD2 agrees at 12 bases. The germline CDR1 and CDR2 sequences are MNHEY and SVGEGT. This CDR3 has 16 amino acids. Trimming at V came to 4 bases and at J to 6 bases, leaving 6 bases not matched to a gene. The CDR3 DNA sequence: TGTGCCAGCAGTTTTCCTAGCGGGAGGGCCGCCGGGGAGCTGTTTTTT. This translates into CASSFPSGRAAGELFF.